The TCR beta chain described here comes from a study of cytomegalovirus exposure and HLA in healthy donors. Study outcomes and limitations: A further, later analysis showed that HLA-associated TCR beta chains (compared with equally common others) were more clonally expanded.

CDR3 size: 17 residues. Germline loops: CDR1 LGHNT, CDR2 FRNRAP. With regard to this clone: Its antigen is still unknown. Relative to the germline gene, one junction end is altered; a read error may explain this.

Use of 60 Vbeta and 13 Jbeta primers characterized the PCR. This table comes from immunoSEQ multiplex PCR, and its TCRdb copy is limited to in-frame clones, with some not included. This table holds approximately 160,000 clones, almost 85% found once. The chain couples TRBV12-5 to TRBJ2-3; perhaps TRBD1 as D (6 bases). The sequencing input was PBMCs. The TCR sequence derives from a girl between 5 and 17 years old in good health and CMV-seropositive. CDR3 sequence: CASGLSPGHLPTGTQYF. Here the CDR3 DNA reads TGTGCTAGTGGTTTGTCACCGGGACACCTACCCACAGGTACGCAGTATTTT.